One and the same sample provided the 5 T cell receptor beta chains below, sequenced in a study of T cell repertoires in cytomegalovirus infection. The antigens these receptors bind are not known. TCRdb reprocessed the reads with MiXCR, giving one entry per CDR3 protein. The sample lists approximately 730,000 distinct CDR3 sequences, around 35% seen once, with 15% to 20% in the top ten. This sample comprised cultured PBMCs, obtained from culture after CMV antigen stimulation. Receptors originate from a human donor in good health (CMV status not recorded). Some clones in this sample may be carry-over from other donors' samples.

This clonotype occurred a few times. The CDR3 DNA sequence: TGTGCCAGCAGCGACACGGGACAGGTGAATGGCTACACCTTC. Protein: CASSDTGQVNGYTF. The chain uses TRBV6-1 and TRBJ1-2; 8 bases match TRBD1. CDR3 length equals 14 residues. The germline V gene encodes CDR1 MNHNS and CDR2 SASEGT. V was pared by 6 bases and J by 6 bases, with 9 bases of the junction left unmatched.

The V gene is TRBV7-2, the J gene TRBJ1-4, with D hard to call. The V end lost 5 bases, the J end lost 7 bases, and 14 bases lay between the germline ends. The CDR3 extends over 14 amino acids. Per germline, CDR1 SGHTA and CDR2 FQGNSA. CDR3 in amino acids: CASSPRLVSEKLFF. The CDR3 DNA follows: TGTGCCAGCAGCCCCAGACTAGTATCTGAAAAACTGTTTTTT.

This clonotype was recorded a few times. The chain links TRBV6-5 to TRBJ2-1; TRBD2 matches 11 bases. In germline, CDR1 is MNHEY, CDR2 SVGAGI. The CDR3 sequence is 16 residues long. Trimming at V came to 0 bases and at J to 7 bases, leaving 5 bases not matched to a gene. In nucleotides, the CDR3 is TGTGCCAGCAGTTACTCCTTAGCGGGAGGGATGAATGAGCAGTTCTTC. Translated: CASSYSLAGGMNEQFF.

The chain is built from TRBV20-1 and TRBJ1-6, with D possibly matching TRBD1 (6 bases). V lost 0 bases, J lost 7 bases, and 13 bases lay in between. CDR1 and CDR2 from the germline V gene are DFQATT and SNEGSKA (reference sequence). The CDR3 covers 15 residues. The CDR3, as DNA: TGCAGTGCTAGAGATCAAGGGACACTGAATTCACCCCTCCACTTT. Translated: CSARDQGTLNSPLHF.

This clonotype has a count of ten or more. This chain connects TRBV12-3 or TRBV12-4 to TRBJ1-2; TRBD1 might be the D (5 bases). CDR3 size: 14 residues. With 6 bases removed from V and 2 bases from J, the gap between germline ends came to 13 bases. CDR3 bases: TGTGCCAGCAGCTTTTCCGGGACCAACTATGGCTACACCTTC. Residues: CASSFSGTNYGYTF.